The 17 T cell receptor beta chains in this list originate from one sample, sequenced in a study of blood T cell repertoires in COVID-19. Repertoires were generated with immunoSEQ multiplex PCR, while TCRdb's copy carries only in-frame clones and drops some. The sample carries around 130,000 clones, roughly 80% recorded once. Sequencing was performed on PBMCs or T cells enriched from blood (not recorded which). The receptors here all came from a man aged 25 to 40 who had recovered from COVID-19.

V usage is TRBV9 and J usage is TRBJ1-6; 9 bases are a match to TRBD1. Unmatched junction bases numbered 7, after V lost 0 bases and J lost 9 bases. Per the germline V gene, CDR1 is SGDLS and CDR2 is YYNGEE. This CDR3 is built from 16 residues. The DNA for the CDR3 is TGTGCCAGCAGCGTAGGGGGGGGACAGGGAACTTCACCCCTCCACTTT. Its protein product is CASSVGGGQGTSPLHF.

In DNA, the CDR3 is TGTGCCAGCAGCTTACAGGGTGTTAATGAAAAACTGTTTTTT. Its translation is CASSLQGVNEKLFF. The genes are TRBV7-8 and TRBJ1-4; a possible D gene is TRBD1 (5 bases). Per germline, CDR1 SGHVS and CDR2 FQNEAQ. This CDR3 contains 14 residues. Trimming pared 2 bases from V and 4 bases from J, leaving 8 bases between. Full variable domain (remainder filled in from reference TRBV7-8 and TRBJ1-4): GAGVSQSPRYKVAKRGQDVALRCDPISGHVSLFWYQQALGQGPEFLTYFQNEAQLDKSGLPSDRFFAERPEGSVSTLKIQRTQQEDSAVYLCASSLQGVNEKLFFGSGTQLSVL.

The chain carries TRBV5-1 and TRBJ1-1; possibly TRBD1 for D (6 bases). This CDR3 spans 14 amino acids. Germline CDR1 and CDR2: SGHRS and YFSETQ. Trimming removed 4 bases from V and 3 bases from J, with 13 bases in between. Here the CDR3 reads CASSRTQGYTEAFF. CDR3 DNA sequence: TGCGCCAGCAGCAGAACACAGGGTTACACTGAAGCTTTCTTT.

The V and J genes are TRBV24-1 and TRBJ2-1; weak D call: TRBD2 (5 bases). Germline loops: CDR1 KGHDR, CDR2 SFDVKD. The CDR3 loop spans 14 amino acids. V was pared by 4 bases and J by 12 bases, with 18 bases between. The CDR3, as DNA: TGTGCCACCAGTGAGCCGGGGATTAATGAAGGGCAGTTCTTC. Amino acids: CATSEPGINEGQFF.

Details on this clone: Other DNA sequences in this specimen translate into the identical CDR3. This chain links TRBV5-1 with TRBJ2-5; perhaps TRBD1 as D (5 bases). V was pared by 2 bases and J by 1 base, with 9 bases between. The CDR3 consists of 14 residues. The germline CDR1 and CDR2 sequences are SGHRS and YFSETQ. The DNA of the CDR3 is TGCGCCAGCAGCTTCCAGGGTATCCAAGAGACCCAGTACTTC. Its protein is CASSFQGIQETQYF.

The V and J genes are TRBV5-1 and TRBJ2-3; TRBD2 agrees at 15 bases. Germline CDR1 is SGHRS and CDR2 is YFSETQ. Losses at the gene ends were 4 bases for V and 3 bases for J; bases not matched to a gene: 6. The CDR3 spans 17 residues. In nucleotides, the CDR3 is TGCGCCAGCAGCAGGACTAGCGGGGGGGCCCCAACAGATACGCAGTATTTT. This sequence encodes CASSRTSGGAPTDTQYF. Full variable domain (rest looked up from reference TRBV5-1 and TRBJ2-3): KAGVTQTPRYLIKTRGQQVTLSCSPISGHRSVSWYQQTPGQGLQFLFEYFSETQRNKGNFPGRFSGRQFSNSRSEMNVSTLELGDSALYLCASSRTSGGAPTDTQYFGPGTRLTVL.

This chain joins TRBV19 and TRBJ2-3; 9 bases line up with TRBD2. Trimming at V came to 3 bases and at J to 2 bases, leaving 3 bases not matched to a gene. Germline CDR1 and CDR2: LNHDA and SQIVND (reference sequence). This CDR3 has 15 residues. The DNA of the CDR3 is TGTGCCAGTAGTATTCTAGCGGGGCCCACAGATACGCAGTATTTT. Its protein is CASSILAGPTDTQYF.

The J gene is TRBJ1-2, the V gene TRBV19; D perhaps matches TRBD1 (6 bases). Germline loops: CDR1 LNHDA, CDR2 SQIVND (reference sequence). The V end was cut by 7 bases, the J end by 4 bases, with 19 bases between. This CDR3 has 15 amino acids. The CDR3 protein is CASTASAGGGYGYTF. The CDR3 DNA is TGTGCCAGTACCGCCTCGGCGGGGGGCGGCTATGGCTACACCTTC.

This chain connects TRBV10-3 to TRBJ1-1; D gene unclear. This CDR3 contains 13 residues. V was shortened by 7 bases and J by 1 base, with 10 bases between the two germline ends. Looked up from germline, CDR1 is ENHRY and CDR2 is SYGVKD. CDR3 residues: CAITVRQNTEAFF. CDR3 nucleotides: TGTGCCATCACCGTAAGACAGAACACTGAAGCTTTCTTT.

The chain joins TRBV14 to TRBJ2-3; D is possibly TRBD2 (5 bases). Trimming took off 2 bases at V and 3 bases at J, with 15 bases between the two ends. Germline V gene sequence: CDR1 SGHDN, CDR2 FVKESK. This CDR3 spans 16 amino acids. CDR3 in amino acids: CASSQRTGYPTDTQYF. CDR3 in DNA: TGTGCCAGCAGCCAAAGGACGGGGTACCCTACAGATACGCAGTATTTT.

V gene TRBV19 combines with J gene TRBJ1-5; a weak D match, TRBD1 (6 bases). The CDR3 extends over 15 amino acids. CDR1 is LNHDA, CDR2 SQIVND, per germline (reference sequence). V shed 6 bases and J shed 4 bases, with 16 bases lying between them. DNA for the CDR3: TGTGCCAGTAGCTCCAGAAATCAGGGGAATCAGCCCCAGCATTTT. This translates into CASSSRNQGNQPQHF.

The rearrangement links TRBV2 to TRBJ2-3, with no clear D. Germline CDR1 and CDR2: SNHLY and FYNNEI. V was cut by 6 bases and J by 4 bases, with 8 bases left in between. The CDR3 sequence is 12 residues long. CDR3 DNA: TGTGCCAGCAGCTACTTTGCAGATACGCAGTATTTT. This encodes CASSYFADTQYF.

The chain combines TRBV27 with TRBJ2-1, with 7 bases fitting TRBD2. The CDR3 is made up of 14 amino acids. With 5 bases clipped from V and 9 bases from J, the junction kept 10 bases outside the gene matches. Looked up from germline, CDR1 is MNHEY and CDR2 is SMNVEV (reference sequence). The CDR3 DNA reads as TGTGCCAGCAGTCCGCTGACTAGCTTGGGTGAGCAGTTCTTC. Translating gives CASSPLTSLGEQFF.

This rearrangement joins TRBV3-1 (or the pseudogene TRBV3-2) to TRBJ2-3, with 7 bases identical to TRBD2. This CDR3 is 15 amino acids long. Germline loops: CDR1 LGHDT, CDR2 YNNKEL (reference sequence). V gave up 6 bases and J gave up 2 bases; unmatched junction bases: 8. CDR3 in DNA: TGTGCCAGCAGTCCCTTGGCGGGAGCCACAGATACGCAGTATTTT. This gives the protein CASSPLAGATDTQYF.

The rearrangement links TRBV3-1 (or the pseudogene TRBV3-2) to TRBJ2-4; a weak D match, TRBD2 (5 bases). The CDR3 sequence is 12 residues long. Germline V CDR1 and CDR2: LGHDT, YNNKEL (reference sequence). Trimming removed 5 bases at V and 6 bases at J, with 8 bases between. CDR3 loop: CASSGGTNIQYF. CDR3 sequence (DNA): TGTGCCAGCAGCGGAGGAACAAACATTCAGTACTTC.

The chain combines TRBV9 with TRBJ2-1, with D possibly matching TRBD1 (6 bases). Germline CDR1 reads SGDLS; CDR2 reads YYNGEE. Trimming left V 4 bases short and J 6 bases short, with 14 bases between. The CDR3 length is 14 residues. CDR3 sequence (DNA): TGTGCCAGCAGCCTACAACAGGGTCTCAATGAGCAGTTCTTC. It specifies CASSLQQGLNEQFF.

The V and J genes are TRBV18 and TRBJ1-4; tentative D call: TRBD1 (5 bases). The CDR3 loop spans 14 amino acids. Germline assignment: CDR1 KGHSH and CDR2 LQKENI. Trimming pared 2 bases from V and 10 bases from J, leaving 14 bases between. The CDR3 here is CASSPSGGMGKLFF. As DNA, the CDR3 is TGTGCCAGCTCACCATCGGGGGGTATGGGAAAACTGTTTTTT. Using reference TRBV18 and TRBJ1-4 for the parts outside the CDR3, the full variable domain is NAGVMQNPRHLVRRRGQEARLRCSPMKGHSHVYWYRQLPEEGLKFMVYLQKENIIDESGMPKERFSAEFPKEGPSILRIQQVVRGDSAAYFCASSPSGGMGKLFFGSGTQLSVL.